This TCR beta chain was identified during a study of blood T cell repertoires in COVID-19. About the research overall: Nucleic acid was either cDNA or gDNA, and it came from T cells, B-cell-depleted T cells, or PBMCs.

Sequencing was performed with immunoSEQ multiplex PCR; in TCRdb, only in-frame clones are kept and a portion is missing. The data hold around 30,000 clones, with 91% observed a single time. The V gene's germline CDR1 is ENHRY and CDR2 SYGVKD. The V gene lost 8 bases and the J gene lost 6 bases, with 19 bases spanning the gap. The CDR3 sequence is 15 residues long. Specimen: peripheral blood. The clonotype comes from a human donor in a cohort sampled during active COVID-19. V gene TRBV10-3 combines with J gene TRBJ2-2; D is possibly TRBD2 (6 bases). CDR3 in amino acids: CAIQPAGSRAGELFF. The DNA of the CDR3 is TGTGCCATCCAACCGGCGGGGTCCAGGGCCGGGGAGCTGTTTTTT.